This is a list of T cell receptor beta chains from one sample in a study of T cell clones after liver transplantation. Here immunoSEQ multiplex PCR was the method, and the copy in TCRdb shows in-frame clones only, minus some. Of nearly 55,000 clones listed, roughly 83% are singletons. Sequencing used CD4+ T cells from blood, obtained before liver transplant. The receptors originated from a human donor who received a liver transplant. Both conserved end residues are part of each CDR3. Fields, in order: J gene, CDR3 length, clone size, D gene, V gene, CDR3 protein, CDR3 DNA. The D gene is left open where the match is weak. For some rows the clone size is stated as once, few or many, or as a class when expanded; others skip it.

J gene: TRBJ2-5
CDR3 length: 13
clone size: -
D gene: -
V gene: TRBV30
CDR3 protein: CAWKKGGGETQYF
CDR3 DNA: TGTGCCTGGAAGAAAGGAGGCGGAGAGACCCAGTACTTC

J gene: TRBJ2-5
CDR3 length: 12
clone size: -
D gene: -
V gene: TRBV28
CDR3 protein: CASSLQQETQYF
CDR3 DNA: TGTGCCAGCAGTTTACAGCAGGAGACCCAGTACTTC

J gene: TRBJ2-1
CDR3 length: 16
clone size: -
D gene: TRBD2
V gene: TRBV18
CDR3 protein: CASSPGLAGGRNEQFF
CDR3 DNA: TGTGCCAGCTCACCAGGGCTAGCGGGGGGGCGCAATGAGCAGTTCTTC

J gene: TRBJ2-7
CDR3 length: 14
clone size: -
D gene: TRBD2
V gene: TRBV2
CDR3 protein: CASSERGEGGEQYF
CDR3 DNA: TGTGCCAGCAGTGAACGGGGGGAGGGAGGCGAGCAGTACTTC

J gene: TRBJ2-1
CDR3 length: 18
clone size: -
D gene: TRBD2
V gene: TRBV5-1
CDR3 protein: CASSSDFLAGVTYNEQFF
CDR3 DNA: TGCGCCAGCAGCTCGGACTTTCTAGCGGGAGTTACCTACAATGAGCAGTTCTTC

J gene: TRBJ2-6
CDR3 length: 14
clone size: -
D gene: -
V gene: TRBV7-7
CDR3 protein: CASSLGAGANVLTF
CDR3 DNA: TGTGCTAGCAGCTTAGGGGCTGGGGCCAACGTCCTGACTTTC

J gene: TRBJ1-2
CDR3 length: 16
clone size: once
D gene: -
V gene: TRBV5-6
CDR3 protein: CASSPKGTATLWGYTF
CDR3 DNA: TGTGCCAGCAGCCCGAAGGGGACCGCAACACTGTGGGGCTACACCTTC

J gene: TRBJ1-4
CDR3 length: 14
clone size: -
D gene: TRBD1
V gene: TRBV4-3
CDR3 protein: CASSRQGTNEKLFF
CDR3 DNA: TGCGCCAGCAGCCGACAGGGTACTAATGAAAAACTGTTTTTT

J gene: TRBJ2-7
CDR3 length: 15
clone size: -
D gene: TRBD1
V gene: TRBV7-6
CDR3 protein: CASSLGPGQGHEQYF
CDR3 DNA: TGTGCCAGCAGCTTAGGACCGGGACAGGGCCACGAGCAGTACTTC

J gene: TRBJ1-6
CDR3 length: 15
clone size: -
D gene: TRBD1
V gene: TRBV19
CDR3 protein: CASSIQGAYNSPLHF
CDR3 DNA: TGTGCCAGTAGTATCCAGGGGGCCTATAATTCACCCCTCCACTTT

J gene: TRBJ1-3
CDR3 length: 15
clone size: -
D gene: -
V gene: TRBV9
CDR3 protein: CASSPHAHEGNTIYF
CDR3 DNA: TGTGCCAGCAGCCCTCACGCCCACGAGGGAAACACCATATATTTT

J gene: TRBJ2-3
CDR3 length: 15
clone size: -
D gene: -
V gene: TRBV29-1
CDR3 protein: CSVRVVAAGTDTQYF
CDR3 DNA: TGCAGCGTTCGAGTAGTAGCGGCTGGGACAGATACGCAGTATTTT

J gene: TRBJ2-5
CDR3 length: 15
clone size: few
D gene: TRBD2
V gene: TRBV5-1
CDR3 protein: CASARGGVPQETQYF
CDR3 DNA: TGCGCCAGCGCCCGGGGGGGAGTACCTCAAGAGACCCAGTACTTC

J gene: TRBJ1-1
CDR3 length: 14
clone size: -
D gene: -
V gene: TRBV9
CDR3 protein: CASSVVGRNTEAFF
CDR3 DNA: TGTGCCAGCAGCGTAGTTGGAAGGAACACTGAAGCTTTCTTT

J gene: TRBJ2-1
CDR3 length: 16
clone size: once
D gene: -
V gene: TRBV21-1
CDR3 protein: CASSKSRQGSYNEQFF
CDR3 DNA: TGTGCCAGCAGCAAATCGAGGCAGGGTTCCTACAATGAGCAGTTCTTC

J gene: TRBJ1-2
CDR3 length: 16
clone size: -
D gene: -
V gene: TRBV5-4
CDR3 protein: CASSLGGVRRGNGYTF
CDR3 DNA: TGTGCCAGCAGCCTGGGCGGGGTCAGGAGGGGTAATGGCTACACCTTC

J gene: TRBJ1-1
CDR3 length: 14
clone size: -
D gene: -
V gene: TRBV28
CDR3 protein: CASSSRVGNTEAFF
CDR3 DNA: TGTGCCAGCAGTTCCAGGGTTGGGAACACTGAAGCTTTCTTT

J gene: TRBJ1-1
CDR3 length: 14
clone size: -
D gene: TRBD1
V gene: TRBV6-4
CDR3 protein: CASRDWDRSTEAFF
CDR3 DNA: TGTGCCAGCAGGGACTGGGACAGAAGCACTGAAGCTTTCTTT

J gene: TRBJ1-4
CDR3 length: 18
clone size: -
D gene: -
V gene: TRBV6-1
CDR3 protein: CASSEMVLRVRAGEKLFF
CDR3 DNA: TGTGCCAGCAGTGAAATGGTTCTCCGGGTCAGGGCGGGCGAAAAACTGTTTTTT

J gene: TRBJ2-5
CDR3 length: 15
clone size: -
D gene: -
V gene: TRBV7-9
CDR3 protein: CASSLGPPPGETQYF
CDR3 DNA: TGTGCCAGCAGCTTAGGCCCGCCCCCGGGGGAGACCCAGTACTTC

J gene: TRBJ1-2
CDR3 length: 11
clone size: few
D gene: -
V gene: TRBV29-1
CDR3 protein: CSVRRGYGYTF
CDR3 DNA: TGCAGCGTTCGCAGGGGCTATGGCTACACCTTC